This T cell receptor (beta chain) was captured in a study of shared clonotypes between healthy human individuals (dated by TCRdb to the early 2020s). For the wider study: A few men and a couple of women, aged 18 to 49 years, made up the cohort. Per donor, three plates each were used for CD4 naive and CD4 memory, two for CD8 naive, and one for CD8 memory. The study deeply sequenced blood TCR repertoires of roughly five healthy adults to estimate repertoire size and the extent of clonotype sharing between individuals. Libraries were prepared and TCR repertoires were sequenced by different laboratories using diverse techniques, in order to increase sequencing depth and limit assay-specific biases. Between about 0.85 and 9.5 billion PBMCs per donor were obtained by leukapheresis. Points the paper makes about the study in general: The genetic and exposure-history diversity represented was limited by the small number of donors. Compared with non-shared clonotypes, the clonotypes found in all four sorted-subset donors had higher generation probabilities. Naive subsets generally had larger estimated clonotype richness than memory subsets did. Even with the large sequencing depth, rarefaction of the sorted-subset datasets indicated that sequencing was incomplete. Pairwise subsampling indicated that sequencing depth was expected to affect the degree of clonotype sharing among donors. Around 5% of naive CD4, around 3.6% of naive CD8, about 2.5% of memory CD4, and 0.35% to 0.4% of memory CD8 clonotypes were shared across a few donors. Sampling was limited to blood, and TCR repertoires in tissue likely differ from TCR repertoires in blood.

Using the deep immunoSEQ assay, multiplex PCR amplified TCR CDR3 regions from genomic DNA. Genomic DNA extracted from each cell subset was distributed evenly over all wells of several immunoSEQ 96-well plates, and each plate served as one replicate. For sorted subsets, roughly 200 ng of genomic DNA, equivalent to 30,000 or so T cell genomes, went into each replicate PCR. The purified libraries were quantified using a Qubit 3.0 fluorometer, sized with a Bioanalyzer 2100, and then quantified again using the KAPA Library Quantification kit. Every immunoSEQ 96-well plate was sequenced on a dedicated single-read 150-cycle Illumina NextSeq 550 flow cell. Processing in the source paper ran as follows. Because the immunoSEQ output held only junctional sequences and lacked quality scores, the filtering could not match the filtering applied to full-length reads. Sequences were annotated with PyIR, a Python wrapper for IgBLAST v1.9, using IMGT germline references to assign V/J genes and CDR3. Any read was removed if the V/J assignment was weak (E-value above 1e-6), the CDR3 was missing, or the read contained stop codons, out-of-frame junctions, or ambiguous translated residues. V3J clonotypes were defined as sequences sharing the same inferred V gene, J gene, and CDR3 amino acid sequence. Percentage overlap between repertoires was computed as shared unique clonotypes divided by the size of the smaller repertoire. RTK rarefaction, the Chao1 estimator, and Recon v2.1 estimates of unobserved clonotypes were used to assess repertoire richness. OLGA was used to compute generation probabilities for all TCRbeta clonotypes that the gDNA method yielded from a handful of donors. Entries here come from immuneACCESS through TCRdb and include only in-frame sequences with V and J called. Some clones fail to appear in such tables; in the studies checked, an unresolved V gene covers under half of the shortfall, and the cause of the remainder is unknown. D and trimming come from the DNA, and the V and J calls and clone size come from that table. This sample lists 950,000 to 1,300,000 clones; about 80% were detected once. The top ten clones comprise about 1.5% of the sample.

From the germline V gene, CDR1 is MDHEN and CDR2 is SYDVKM. V is clipped by 5 bases and J by 1 base, and the sequence between their germline boundaries is 18 bases long. The CDR3, cysteine through phenylalanine, is 17 amino acids long. Just the 51-base CDR3 DNA is kept, in frame starting at base 1. Donors were healthy HIV-negative adults with no recently reported acute infections or vaccinations. All donors were Caucasian adults living in Nashville, Tennessee, USA. Magnetic negative selection was used to enrich CD4+ T cells, after which naive cells were positively selected on CD45RA and the negative fraction became the memory subset. Blood was obtained by leukapheresis, after which PBMCs were separated by Ficoll-Histopaque density gradient centrifugation and cryopreserved in liquid nitrogen vapor phase. Purity and quantity of every magnetically sorted T cell population were checked by analytical flow cytometry. Genomic DNA was isolated from each sorted fraction and quantified by UV absorbance on a Nanodrop 2000c.

Comment on this clone: Which antigen it targets is not known. Per-base qualities were not stored, and no clone one base away is much larger.

This TCR came from a man aged 18 to 30 in good health. The chain couples TRBV28 to TRBJ2-1; a tentative D call is TRBD2 (6 bases match). Sequencing used memory CD4+ T cells sorted from blood. What this sample's cell subset or site label stands for: CD45RA-negative fraction. This receptor carries the CDR3 CASSPAASANSYNEQFF. The DNA sequence is as follows: TGTGCCAGCAGTCCCGCGGCTAGCGCTAATTCCTACAATGAGCAGTTCTTC.